A single sample is the source of the 29 T cell receptor beta chains below, sequenced in a study of T-cell reconstitution after alpha-beta-depleted transplantation in children. Unique molecular identifiers were used in preparing the TCRbeta library. One entry per CDR3 protein results from TCRdb running MiXCR on the PCR reads. The sample holds hundreds of thousands of distinct CDR3 sequences, less than 15% seen once. The sample in question was PBMCs, obtained before TCRalphabeta/CD19-depleted stem cell transplant. The origin of the receptors is a girl aged 2-10 years with congenital amegakaryocytic thrombocytopenia, due to receive a stem cell transplant.

This clonotype was detected many times. The J gene is TRBJ1-5, the V gene TRBV12-3 or TRBV12-4, with unresolved D. V gave up 3 bases and J gave up 2 bases, with 5 bases separating them. This CDR3 has 13 residues. The CDR3: CASSFFGNQPQHF. The CDR3 nucleotides read TGTGCCAGCAGTTTTTTCGGCAATCAGCCCCAGCATTTT.

The sample holds one count of this clonotype. This clone may be a read error of a much larger clone one base away. CDR3: CASSPMGQGIAEASF. The CDR3, as DNA: TGCGCCAGCAGCCCGATGGGACAGGGAATAGCTGAAGCTTCCTTT. V and J are TRBV5-1 and TRBJ1-1; TRBD1 agrees at 9 bases. CDR1 SGHRS and CDR2 YFSETQ come from the germline V gene. The CDR3 consists of 15 residues.

This clonotype showed up many times. The rearrangement joins TRBV27 to TRBJ1-2; D not certain. V lost 3 bases and J 4 bases, leaving 15 bases between the germline ends. This CDR3 has 15 residues. CDR1 is MNHEY and CDR2 is SMNVEV in the germline V gene (reference sequence). The CDR3: CASSFINGDPYGYTF. The CDR3 DNA reads TGTGCCAGCAGTTTTATAAATGGGGATCCCTATGGCTACACCTTC.

This clonotype was observed many times. The V call is TRBV10-3, the J call TRBJ2-5; D perhaps matches TRBD2 (6 bases). V shed 7 bases and J shed 2 bases, with 11 bases lying between them. The CDR3 covers 13 residues. The germline gives CDR1 ENHRY, CDR2 SYGVKD. The CDR3 DNA sequence: TGTGCCATCACACCTAGCGCACAAGAGACCCAGTACTTC. Residues: CAITPSAQETQYF.

This clonotype occurred many times. This rearrangement joins TRBV20-1 to TRBJ2-1; either TRBD1 or TRBD2 may supply D (5 bases each). The CDR3 spans 14 residues. Trimming removed 5 bases from V and 6 bases from J, with 17 bases in between. The V gene's germline CDR1 is DFQATT and CDR2 SNEGSKA (reference sequence). CDR3 amino acids: CSAASLGLINEQFF. The CDR3 region has the DNA TGCAGTGCTGCTAGCTTGGGGCTTATCAATGAGCAGTTCTTC.

This clonotype has a count of ten or more. The rearrangement links TRBV5-1 to TRBJ2-7; no clear D. This CDR3 contains 14 residues. The germline CDR1 and CDR2 sequences are SGHRS and YFSETQ. V was pared by 0 bases and J by 7 bases, with 14 bases between. The CDR3 nucleotides read TGCGCCAGCAGCTTGGTGACCCGAGTAGGGGAGCAGTACTTC. Its protein is CASSLVTRVGEQYF.

In this sample, this clonotype turned up many times. The chain carries TRBV29-1 and TRBJ1-2; D unresolved. V lost 6 bases and J 5 bases, leaving 13 bases between the germline ends. The CDR3 contains 12 residues. Per germline, CDR1 SQVTM and CDR2 ANQGSEA. This CDR3 reads CSVEMRLYGYTF. CDR3 in DNA: TGCAGCGTGGAGATGCGTCTATATGGCTACACCTTC. The full variable domain, with the rest looked up from reference TRBV29-1 and TRBJ1-2, is SAVISQKPSRDICQRGTSLTIQCQVDSQVTMMFWYRQQPGQSLTLIATANQGSEATYESGFVIDKFPISRPNLTFSTLTVSNMSPEDSSIYLCSVEMRLYGYTFGSGTRLTVV.

This clonotype showed up just a few times. This sequence joins TRBV15 and TRBJ2-7; D possibly corresponds to TRBD1 (6 bases). Trimming left V 4 bases short and J 0 bases short, with 16 bases between. Germline CDR1 is LNHNV and CDR2 is YYDKDF (reference sequence). The CDR3 runs to 16 residues. The CDR3 spells CATSNISTGYSYEQYF. The CDR3 region has the DNA TGTGCCACCAGCAATATATCGACAGGATACTCCTACGAGCAGTACTTC.

The J gene is TRBJ2-7, the V gene TRBV27; TRBD1 matches at 8 bases. The CDR3 is made up of 13 amino acids. The germline V gene has CDR1 MNHEY and CDR2 SMNVEV (reference sequence). The V and J ends lost 11 bases and 4 bases, in that order; junction bases with no gene match: 10. The CDR3 DNA is TGTGCCGGAATGGCCGGACAGGGTTACGAGCAGTACTTC. Residues: CAGMAGQGYEQYF.

In its sample, this clonotype was seen many times. This chain connects TRBV4-1 to TRBJ2-1; 8 bases match TRBD2. Unmatched junction bases numbered 14, after V lost 4 bases and J lost 9 bases. Germline V CDR1 and CDR2: MGHRA, YSYEKL. The CDR3 has 16 residues. DNA for the CDR3: TGCGCCAGCAGCCTGGCGCCAGCGGGAGAGTGGGGTGAGCAGTTCTTC. Its protein is CASSLAPAGEWGEQFF.

This sequence joins TRBV20-1 and TRBJ2-5; 8 nucleotides match TRBD2. J lost 2 bases, V lost 2 bases, and 16 bases had no gene match. Germline V gives CDR1 DFQATT, CDR2 SNEGSKA (reference sequence). The CDR3 loop spans 18 amino acids. The CDR3 region has the DNA TGCAGTGCTAGATCCCCCGGGGGGGGACATCCGTTTCAAGAGACCCAGTACTTC. It encodes CSARSPGGGHPFQETQYF.

This clonotype was recorded at least ten times. V and J are TRBV5-1 and TRBJ2-3; D gene unclear. Trimming shortened V by 0 bases and J by 9 bases, and 8 bases separated the two germline ends. Germline assignment: CDR1 SGHRS and CDR2 YFSETQ. The CDR3 runs 12 residues. DNA for the CDR3: TGCGCCAGCAGCTTGGATGGGCCGACGCAGTATTTT. Translating it yields CASSLDGPTQYF.

This clonotype was recorded many times. The chain uses TRBV6-1 and TRBJ1-1, with 11 positions matching TRBD1. The CDR3 length is 17 residues. Germline loops: CDR1 MNHNS, CDR2 SASEGT. The V gene end was trimmed by 2 bases and the J gene end by 2 bases; junction bases not matched to a gene: 7. Here the CDR3 reads CASSEWGGTGGNTEAFF. In nucleotides, the CDR3 is TGTGCCAGCAGTGAATGGGGAGGGACAGGGGGAAACACTGAAGCTTTCTTT.

This clonotype was observed a handful of times. This sequence joins TRBV20-1 and TRBJ1-4; no clear D gene. The germline CDR1 and CDR2 sequences are DFQATT and SNEGSKA (reference sequence). The CDR3 consists of 12 residues. The V and J ends lost 3 bases and 5 bases respectively, with 7 bases between them. CDR3 loop: CSASRSNEKLFF. As DNA, the CDR3 is TGCAGTGCTAGCCGATCCAATGAAAAACTGTTTTTT.

The genes are TRBV15 and TRBJ2-1; D gene ambiguous. V shed 7 bases and J shed 3 bases, with 16 bases lying between them. Germline values: CDR1 LNHNV, CDR2 YYDKDF (reference sequence). The CDR3 spans 15 residues. CDR3 sequence: CATTKTPLDYNEQFF. The CDR3 DNA sequence: TGTGCCACCACCAAGACTCCGCTCGACTACAATGAGCAGTTCTTC.

The V and J genes are TRBV9 and TRBJ2-3; TRBD2 agrees at 12 bases. J gave up 5 bases and V 3 bases, and 10 bases lay outside the gene matches. Germline lookup yields CDR1 SGDLS and CDR2 YYNGEE. The CDR3 length is 17 residues. CDR3 sequence reads: CASSGLPTSGRIDTQYF. The CDR3 DNA sequence: TGTGCCAGCAGCGGCTTGCCGACTAGCGGGAGAATAGATACGCAGTATTTT. Supplemented by reference TRBV9 and TRBJ2-3, the full variable domain reads DSGVTQTPKHLITATGQRVTLRCSPRSGDLSVYWYQQSLDQGLQFLIQYYNGEERAKGNILERFSAQQFPDLHSELNLSSLELGDSALYFCASSGLPTSGRIDTQYFGPGTRLTVL.

This clonotype was recorded a few times. This chain connects TRBV7-9 to TRBJ2-7; 7 positions match TRBD1. This CDR3 comprises 12 residues. Germline V gene lookup returns CDR1 SEHNR and CDR2 FQNEAQ (reference sequence). With V trimmed by 5 bases and J by 7 bases, 5 bases remained unmatched. CDR3 sequence reads: CASSGTGEEQYF. The CDR3 region has the DNA TGTGCCAGCAGCGGTACAGGGGAAGAGCAGTACTTC.

The sample holds many counts of this clonotype. The J gene is TRBJ1-4, the V gene TRBV7-2, with D perhaps TRBD1 (6 bases). The CDR3 covers 15 residues. V was trimmed by 4 bases and J by 2 bases, leaving 11 bases between them. Germline V CDR1 and CDR2: SGHTA, FQGNSA. The CDR3 sequence: CASSSPRGTNEKLFF. The CDR3 region has the DNA TGTGCCAGCAGCTCCCCCAGGGGTACTAATGAAAAACTGTTTTTT.

The chain uses TRBV5-6 and TRBJ2-3, with D possibly being TRBD1 or TRBD2 (5 bases each). Per the germline V gene, CDR1 is SGHDT and CDR2 is YYEEEE. The CDR3 loop spans 15 amino acids. The V end lost 4 bases, the J end lost 2 bases, and 14 bases lay between the germline ends. The CDR3 region is CASSGGRIPTDTQYF. In nucleotides, the CDR3 is TGTGCCAGCAGCGGGGGACGGATACCCACAGATACGCAGTATTTT. The entire variable domain, with the rest obtained from reference TRBV5-6 and TRBJ2-3, is as follows: DAGVTQSPTHLIKTRGQQVTLRCSPKSGHDTVSWYQQALGQGPQFIFQYYEEEERQRGNFPDRFSGHQFPNYSSELNVNALLLGDSALYLCASSGGRIPTDTQYFGPGTRLTVL.

The chain is built from TRBV20-1 and TRBJ2-5; 14 bases align to TRBD2. The V gene's germline CDR1 is DFQATT and CDR2 SNEGSKA (reference sequence). The CDR3 has 17 amino acids. V lost 4 bases and J lost 4; bases outside the gene matches: 11. The CDR3 DNA reads TGCAGTGCTAAACCGGGACTAGCGGGAGACTATGGAGAGACCCAGTACTTC. Translating it yields CSAKPGLAGDYGETQYF.

This clonotype was counted at least ten times. V and J are TRBV12-3 or TRBV12-4 and TRBJ2-7, with 7 bases aligning to TRBD1. Unmatched junction bases numbered 8, after V lost 4 bases and J lost 2 bases. This CDR3 has 15 residues. CDR3 sequence: CASSSHRGIPYEQYF. CDR3 nucleotide sequence: TGTGCCAGCAGTTCACACAGGGGAATCCCCTACGAGCAGTACTTC.

Notes on this clonotype: With a much larger clone just one base away, this may be a read error. V usage is TRBV20-1 and J usage is TRBJ2-1, with D possibly TRBD2 on 6 matching bases. This CDR3 region has 15 residues. Germline lookup yields CDR1 DFQATT and CDR2 SNEGSKA (reference sequence). This CDR3 reads CSVRGRDWTYNEQFF. The CDR3 DNA is TGCAGTGTTAGAGGTCGGGACTGGACCTACAATGAGCAGTTCTTC.

The chain has TRBV10-2 and TRBJ1-4; TRBD1 agrees at 7 bases. The CDR3 runs 14 residues. Germline-derived CDR1 and CDR2 are WSHSY and SAAADI. J gave up 7 bases and V 2 bases, and 4 bases lay outside the gene matches. The CDR3 loop is CASSEDREVEKLFF. In nucleotides, the CDR3 is TGCGCCAGCAGTGAGGACAGGGAGGTTGAAAAACTGTTTTTT.

This clonotype was found many times. V gene TRBV5-1 combines with J gene TRBJ1-2; the D is unclear. The CDR3 is 15 amino acids. Germline loops: CDR1 SGHRS, CDR2 YFSETQ. V was clipped by 0 bases and J by 8 bases, with 17 bases between them. The CDR3 loop reads CASSLDGTPFGGYTF. The CDR3 nucleotides are TGCGCCAGCAGCTTGGATGGTACCCCGTTCGGGGGCTACACCTTC.

The V and J genes are TRBV24-1 and TRBJ1-2; unclear D gene. The CDR3 covers 14 residues. The germline gives CDR1 KGHDR, CDR2 SFDVKD. The germline V and J ends were trimmed by 1 base and 0 bases, with 5 bases remaining between them. The CDR3 DNA reads TGTGCCACCAGTGATTTCCGAGCTAACTATGGCTACACCTTC. It yields the protein CATSDFRANYGYTF.

This clonotype showed up just a few times. The chain joins TRBV15 to TRBJ2-5; D unresolved. The CDR3 totals 15 residues. With 6 bases removed from V and 0 bases from J, the gap between germline ends came to 14 bases. CDR1 and CDR2 (germline): LNHNV, YYDKDF (reference sequence). The CDR3 reads CATSRSGWYQETQYF. In DNA form, the CDR3 reads TGTGCCACCAGTCGATCCGGGTGGTACCAAGAGACCCAGTACTTC.

This clonotype was recorded at least ten times. The rearrangement joins TRBV10-3 to TRBJ2-6; D may match TRBD1 or TRBD2 (6 bases each). Germline loops: CDR1 ENHRY, CDR2 SYGVKD. The CDR3 is made up of 15 amino acids. The V gene lost 11 bases and the J gene lost 1 base, with 15 bases spanning the gap. The CDR3 is CAAREGGSGANVLTF. The CDR3 DNA sequence: TGTGCCGCCCGTGAGGGGGGTTCTGGGGCCAACGTCCTGACTTTC.

As to this clonotype: This may stem from a read error, because a much larger clone lies one nucleotide away. The CDR3 does not close with the conserved phenylalanine or tryptophan, likely indicating a read error. The rearrangement links TRBV28 to TRBJ2-5; the D call may be TRBD1 or TRBD2 (5 bases each). The CDR3 length is 15 residues. Trimming left V 8 bases short and J 2 bases short, with 18 bases between. Germline CDR1 MDHEN, CDR2 SYDVKM. DNA of the CDR3: TGTGCCAGCGCCGGGGCTCGCCAAATGCAAGAGACCCAGTACCTC. This gives the protein CASAGARQMQETQYL.

The CDR3 DNA follows: TGTGCCAGCAGCCACGCCACAGGGAACTATGGCTACACCTTC. Protein product: CASSHATGNYGYTF. The chain employs TRBV3-1 and TRBJ1-2, with D possibly matching TRBD1 (6 bases). Between the trimmed V and J ends, which lost 3 bases and 2 bases, there was a span of 10 bases. Germline CDR1 reads LGHDT; CDR2 reads YNNKEL (reference sequence). The CDR3 totals 14 residues.